These 29 T cell receptor beta chains came from one sample sequenced in a study of blood T cell repertoires in COVID-19. Here immunoSEQ multiplex PCR was the method, and the copy in TCRdb shows in-frame clones only, minus some. This sample has roughly 250,000 clones, with roughly 80% found just once. The sequencing input was peripheral blood. The receptors come from an elderly woman with acute or convalescent COVID-19.

This clone was counted once. This chain connects TRBV28 to TRBJ1-2; D is perhaps TRBD1 (6 bases). Germline V lookup: CDR1 MDHEN, CDR2 SYDVKM. The ends were cut back, 8 bases at V and 8 bases at J, with 24 bases in the middle. This CDR3 has 15 residues. DNA of the CDR3: TGTGCCAGCGGCTACCCGGGACAAGGAGTGTACGGCTACACCTTC. This codes for CASGYPGQGVYGYTF.

The rearrangement joins TRBV28 to TRBJ2-1; 7 nucleotides agree with TRBD2. Germline V gene sequence: CDR1 MDHEN, CDR2 SYDVKM. This CDR3 has 14 amino acids. The V segment lost 7 bases and the J segment 4 bases; nucleotides outside the gene matches: 7. CDR3 in amino acids: CASTHGGLYNEQFF. In DNA form, the CDR3 reads TGTGCCAGCACCCACGGGGGACTATACAATGAGCAGTTCTTC.

The CDR3, as DNA: TGTGCCAGCAGCCCCTCGGCTAGCGGGGCCGCCGCGCAGTATTTT. Translating gives CASSPSASGAAAQYF. The rearrangement joins TRBV11-2 to TRBJ2-3, with TRBD2 matching over 9 bases. V was clipped by 5 bases and J by 10 bases; unmatched bases: 13. This CDR3 comprises 15 residues. Germline-derived CDR1 and CDR2 are SGHAT and FQNNGV.

The CDR3 sequence: CASSEASGGLYEQYF. The CDR3 DNA reads TGTGCCAGCAGTGAAGCCTCAGGGGGCCTCTACGAGCAGTACTTC. The rearrangement joins TRBV6-1 to TRBJ2-7, with 8 bases that match TRBD1. Germline V gives CDR1 MNHNS, CDR2 SASEGT. This CDR3 is built from 15 residues. After removal of 0 bases from V and 3 bases from J, the junction contained 4 bases not matched to a gene.

V and J are TRBV27 and TRBJ2-7; 7 bases line up with TRBD1. Trimming took 5 bases from V and 2 from J; bases not matched to a gene: 3. The CDR3 covers 13 residues. Per germline, CDR1 MNHEY and CDR2 SMNVEV (reference sequence). CDR3 DNA sequence: TGTGCCAGCAGTCCCGGGACAGCCTACGAGCAGTACTTC. It encodes CASSPGTAYEQYF.

The gene calls are TRBV18 and TRBJ2-1, with 8 bases matching TRBD2. The junction had 8 bases not matched to a gene; V was cut back by 5 bases and J by 8 bases. CDR1 KGHSH and CDR2 LQKENI come from the germline V gene. The CDR3 has 14 amino acids. The CDR3 DNA follows: TGTGCCAGCTCATTACGGACTAGCTCTGATGAGCAGTTCTTC. It yields the protein CASSLRTSSDEQFF.

The chain links TRBV4-2 to TRBJ2-1, with TRBD2 matching over 11 bases. Germline V gene sequence: CDR1 LGHNA, CDR2 YNFKEQ. V lost 4 bases and J lost 10; bases outside the gene matches: 12. The CDR3 sequence is 16 residues long. The CDR3 nucleotides read TGTGCCAGCAGCCTAACTTCGACTAGCGGGGTACGAGAGCAGTTCTTC. It specifies CASSLTSTSGVREQFF.

The chain employs TRBV7-2 and TRBJ2-7; D may be TRBD1 (6 bases). This CDR3 has 14 amino acids. Trimming took off 0 bases at V and 6 bases at J, with 12 bases between the two ends. Looked up from germline, CDR1 is SGHTA and CDR2 is FQGNSA. The CDR3 loop reads CASSLATGPLEQYF. CDR3 nucleotides: TGTGCCAGCAGCTTAGCCACAGGGCCCCTCGAGCAGTACTTC.

The V gene is TRBV6-5, the J gene TRBJ2-6; D is uncertain. The V gene's germline CDR1 is MNHEY and CDR2 SVGAGI. The CDR3 runs 15 residues. V was trimmed by 6 bases and J by 4 bases, leaving 13 bases between them. The CDR3 protein is CASRSAGLGANVLTF. DNA of the CDR3: TGTGCCAGCAGGTCCGCAGGTTTGGGGGCCAACGTCCTGACTTTC.

The chain carries TRBV5-1 and TRBJ2-7; 12 bases agree with TRBD2. The CDR3 runs to 17 residues. Germline V gene data show CDR1 as SGHRS and CDR2 as YFSETQ. The V segment lost 4 bases and the J segment 0 bases; nucleotides outside the gene matches: 8. The CDR3 DNA reads as TGCGCCAGCAGCCCACCTACTAGCGGGGGGCACTCCTACGAGCAGTACTTC. Its protein product is CASSPPTSGGHSYEQYF. Complete variable domain (other parts from reference TRBV5-1 and TRBJ2-7): KAGVTQTPRYLIKTRGQQVTLSCSPISGHRSVSWYQQTPGQGLQFLFEYFSETQRNKGNFPGRFSGRQFSNSRSEMNVSTLELGDSALYLCASSPPTSGGHSYEQYFGPGTRLTVT.

V usage is TRBV3-1 (or the pseudogene TRBV3-2) and J usage is TRBJ1-3, with D unclear. CDR1 is LGHDT, CDR2 YNNKEL, per germline (reference sequence). This CDR3 comprises 12 residues. Trimming stripped 3 bases from V and 5 bases from J, with 5 bases between. CDR3 sequence reads: CASSHQRNTIYF. Here the CDR3 DNA reads TGTGCCAGCAGCCATCAAAGAAACACCATATATTTT.

The chain links TRBV2 to TRBJ1-4; perhaps TRBD1 as D (6 bases). There are 14 residues in the CDR3. Germline CDR1 SNHLY, CDR2 FYNNEI. V was shortened by 7 bases and J by 7 bases, with 16 bases between the two germline ends. CDR3 in amino acids: CASMEEQGGEKLFF. The CDR3 DNA sequence: TGTGCCAGCATGGAAGAACAGGGTGGTGAAAAACTGTTTTTT.

Details on this clone: The germline gene is not matched at one end of the junction; a read error may be the cause. The chain uses TRBV29-1 and TRBJ2-3; 8 nucleotides align to TRBD2. Per the germline V gene, CDR1 is SQVTM and CDR2 is ANQGSEA. This CDR3 contains 13 residues. This CDR3 is CSVEGTSRDTQYF. The CDR3 DNA follows: TGCAGCGTTGAAGGGACTAGCAGAGATACGCAGTATTTT.

The rearrangement joins TRBV12-1 to TRBJ2-3; the table's D call of TRBD2 was not tested on the DNA. TRBV12-1 corresponds to a pseudogene. The CDR3 is 15 amino acids. For the CDR3, the DNA is TGTGCCAGCAGCTTTAGCGCGGGGGGGCCCGATACGCAGTATTTT. Translation gives CASSFSAGGPDTQYF.

The chain employs TRBV5-1 and TRBJ2-2; tentatively, D is TRBD1 (6 bases). The CDR3 consists of 14 residues. Germline V lookup: CDR1 SGHRS, CDR2 YFSETQ. V shed 4 bases and J shed 8 bases, with 15 bases lying between them. The CDR3 sequence: CASSQQGQSGELFF. The CDR3 bases are TGCGCCAGCAGCCAGCAAGGACAGTCAGGGGAGCTGTTTTTT.

The chain employs TRBV6-1 and TRBJ1-3, with D hard to call. The CDR3 is 15 amino acids. Per germline, CDR1 MNHNS and CDR2 SASEGT. The ends were cut back, 0 bases at V and 1 base at J, with 7 bases in the middle. CDR3 loop: CASSEAPGSGNTIYF. DNA for the CDR3: TGTGCCAGCAGTGAAGCCCCGGGTTCTGGAAACACCATATATTTT.

This chain connects TRBV7-2 to TRBJ1-1; TRBD1 matches at 7 bases. The CDR3 loop spans 13 amino acids. V lost 1 base to trimming and J lost 10 bases; unmatched junction nucleotides: 6. The germline V gene encodes CDR1 SGHTA and CDR2 FQGNSA. In DNA form, the CDR3 reads TGTGCCAGCAGCTTAGACAGGGGTTCAGGAGCTTTCTTT. Its protein is CASSLDRGSGAFF. The variable domain in full, with the rest retrieved from reference TRBV7-2 and TRBJ1-1, is GAGVSQSPSNKVTEKGKDVELRCDPISGHTALYWYRQSLGQGLEFLIYFQGNSAPDKSGLPSDRFSAERTGGSVSTLTIQRTQQEDSAVYLCASSLDRGSGAFFGQGTRLTVV.

The gene calls are TRBV10-3 and TRBJ2-5; tentatively, D is TRBD2 (5 bases). The CDR3 runs to 15 residues. Germline V gene sequence: CDR1 ENHRY, CDR2 SYGVKD. V was cut by 3 bases and J by 5 bases, with 16 bases left in between. The CDR3 bases are TGTGCCATCAGTGATATGCCCGCGGGTTTGGAGACCCAGTACTTC. Translated, it gives CAISDMPAGLETQYF.

The chain has TRBV24-1 and TRBJ1-2; 7 nucleotides match TRBD1. This CDR3 is 14 amino acids long. V shed 3 bases, J shed 6 bases, and the junction held 6 bases outside the gene matches. Germline CDR1 KGHDR, CDR2 SFDVKD. As DNA, the CDR3 is TGTGCCACCAGTGATCCCGGGACAGCAGATGGCTACACCTTC. Protein: CATSDPGTADGYTF.

This chain uses TRBV10-3 with TRBJ1-1; TRBD1 matches 7 bases. The CDR3 is 13 residues long. J lost 6 bases, V lost 11 bases, and 12 bases had no gene match. CDR1 and CDR2 from the germline V gene are ENHRY and SYGVKD. The CDR3 sequence is CAGQRDRSAEAFF. In DNA, the CDR3 is TGTGCCGGACAAAGGGACAGATCGGCTGAAGCTTTCTTT.

The chain links TRBV5-1 to TRBJ1-1; D possibly corresponds to TRBD1 (6 bases). The CDR3 loop spans 14 amino acids. Germline-derived CDR1 and CDR2 are SGHRS and YFSETQ. The germline V and J ends were trimmed by 4 bases and 8 bases, with 18 bases remaining between them. CDR3 loop: CASSRAEGGREAFF. CDR3 in DNA: TGCGCCAGCAGCCGCGCCGAGGGGGGGCGGGAAGCTTTCTTT.

This clone appeared once. V is TRBV4-1 and J is TRBJ2-7, with D possibly TRBD1 on 6 matching bases. This CDR3 spans 14 amino acids. The V end was cut by 3 bases, the J end by 0 bases, with 9 bases between. CDR1 MGHRA and CDR2 YSYEKL come from the germline V gene. The CDR3 loop is CASSHRDTSYEQYF. The DNA for the CDR3 is TGCGCCAGCAGCCACCGGGACACCTCCTACGAGCAGTACTTC.

V and J are TRBV10-1 and TRBJ1-2, with D possibly being TRBD1 (6 bases). This CDR3 contains 16 residues. Looked up from germline, CDR1 is WNHNN and CDR2 is SYGVQD (reference sequence). Between the trimmed V and J ends, which lost 6 bases and 4 bases, there was a span of 21 bases. Here the CDR3 DNA reads TGCGCCAGCAGGGACTTACAGGGTGGGTTAGCCTATGGCTACACCTTC. This encodes CASRDLQGGLAYGYTF.

The chain is built from TRBV5-1 and TRBJ2-5; D may be TRBD2 (6 bases). The CDR3 is made up of 14 amino acids. Germline V gives CDR1 SGHRS, CDR2 YFSETQ. V was clipped by 3 bases and J by 1 base, with 10 bases between them. The CDR3 is CASSSRGSQETQYF. In DNA, the CDR3 is TGCGCCAGCAGCTCCCGGGGGTCCCAAGAGACCCAGTACTTC.

The V call is TRBV5-1, the J call TRBJ2-1; 8 bases fit TRBD1. Germline-derived CDR1 and CDR2 are SGHRS and YFSETQ. V lost 1 base to trimming and J lost 7 bases; unmatched junction nucleotides: 4. CDR3 length: 14 residues. The chain's CDR3 is CASSLQGAQNEQFF. CDR3 bases: TGCGCCAGCAGCTTGCAGGGGGCTCAGAATGAGCAGTTCTTC.

The chain recombines TRBV5-5 with TRBJ2-5; possible D gene TRBD1, 5 bases. The CDR3 consists of 13 residues. Germline assignment: CDR1 SGHKS and CDR2 YYEKEE (reference sequence). Trimming stripped 1 base from V and 5 bases from J, with 9 bases between. The CDR3 bases are TGTGCCAGCAGCTTGACAGGTTGGGAGACCCAGTACTTC. Protein product: CASSLTGWETQYF.

V usage is TRBV5-1 and J usage is TRBJ1-4, with TRBD1 matching over 9 bases. Germline V gene lookup returns CDR1 SGHRS and CDR2 YFSETQ. Germline trimming cut 4 bases from V and 2 bases from J; bases unmatched to any gene: 9. The CDR3 extends over 17 amino acids. Written as DNA, the CDR3 is TGCGCCAGCAGCCCGGGACAGGGCCGAGGGACTAATGAAAAACTGTTTTTT. Translation: CASSPGQGRGTNEKLFF.

This chain uses TRBV5-1 with TRBJ1-6, with 7 bases that match TRBD1. The CDR3 covers 16 residues. Germline values: CDR1 SGHRS, CDR2 YFSETQ. V shed 4 bases, J shed 8 bases, and the junction held 12 bases outside the gene matches. In DNA, the CDR3 is TGCGCCAGCAGCACCCGGGTCGCCACAGGGGATTCACCCCTCCACTTT. Its protein product is CASSTRVATGDSPLHF.

This clone was recorded a few times. V is TRBV5-4 and J is TRBJ2-7, with D tentatively TRBD1 (5 bases). V was shortened by 4 bases and J by 2 bases, with 13 bases between the two germline ends. CDR1 SGHNT and CDR2 YYREEE come from the germline V gene (reference sequence). CDR3 length equals 14 residues. In DNA form, the CDR3 reads TGTGCCAGCAGCCGCGCAGGGTTTCCCTACGAGCAGTACTTC. Its protein product is CASSRAGFPYEQYF.